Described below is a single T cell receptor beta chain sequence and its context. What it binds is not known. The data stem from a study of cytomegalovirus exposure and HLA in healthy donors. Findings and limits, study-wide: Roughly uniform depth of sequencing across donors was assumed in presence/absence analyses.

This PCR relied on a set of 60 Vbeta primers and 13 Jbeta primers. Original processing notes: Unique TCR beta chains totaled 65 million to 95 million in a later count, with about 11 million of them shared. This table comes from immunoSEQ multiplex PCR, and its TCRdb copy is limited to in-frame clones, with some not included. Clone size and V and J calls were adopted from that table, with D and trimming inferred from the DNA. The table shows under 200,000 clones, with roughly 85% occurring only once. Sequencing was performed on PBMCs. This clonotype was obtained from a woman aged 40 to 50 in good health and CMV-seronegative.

Here the CDR3 reads CASGVGGTDTQYF. The CDR3 nucleotides are TGTGCCAGCGGGGTCGGGGGCACAGATACGCAGTATTTT. The chain joins TRBV18 to TRBJ2-3; TRBD2 is a possible D gene (5 bases). The CDR3 runs to 13 residues. The V and J ends lost 8 bases and 1 base respectively, with 10 bases between them. Germline V gene data show CDR1 as KGHSH and CDR2 as LQKENI.